The 29 T cell receptor beta chains listed next were all sequenced from one sample in a study of shared T cell receptors in the human thymus. The data were produced by immunoSEQ multiplex PCR, yet TCRdb's version contains in-frame clones alone and is incomplete. The data contain under 450,000 clones, 95% of them seen just once; the ten biggest clones take up approximately 0.018%. Sequencing used thymocytes. Receptor source: a human donor.

This sequence joins TRBV7-4 and TRBJ2-5; D is undetermined. Trimming cost V 1 base and J 2 bases, with 5 bases left between them. Germline V lookup: CDR1 SGHVT, CDR2 SQSDAQ. The CDR3 sequence is 13 residues long. The CDR3 loop is CASSLDRQETQYF. The CDR3 nucleotides are TGTGCCAGCAGCTTAGACAGACAAGAGACCCAGTACTTC.

The rearrangement uses TRBV5-4 and TRBJ1-3; TRBD1 is a possible D gene (5 bases). The germline V and J ends were trimmed by 3 bases and 2 bases, with 9 bases remaining between them. This CDR3 region has 14 residues. CDR1 SGHNT and CDR2 YYREEE come from the germline V gene (reference sequence). The CDR3 region is CASSWGSPGNTIYF. The CDR3 DNA follows: TGTGCCAGCAGCTGGGGGAGTCCTGGAAACACCATATATTTT.

This rearrangement joins TRBV9 to TRBJ2-3; no clear D gene. The CDR3 is 12 amino acids. Germline assignment: CDR1 SGDLS and CDR2 YYNGEE. V lost 3 bases and J lost 6, with 8 bases in between. The CDR3 is CASSALLDTQYF. CDR3 sequence (DNA): TGTGCCAGCAGCGCCCTCCTCGATACGCAGTATTTT.

The genes are TRBV14 and TRBJ2-1; TRBD2 aligns across 11 bases. From germline, CDR1 is SGHDN and CDR2 FVKESK. This CDR3 has 17 amino acids. Trimming removed 1 base from V and 8 bases from J; junction bases left unmatched: 10. DNA of the CDR3: TGTGCCAGCAGCCAAGTTAAACTTAGCGGGAGGGTCTATGAGCAGTTCTTC. This codes for CASSQVKLSGRVYEQFF.

The gene calls are TRBV28 and TRBJ1-4; 7 bases agree with TRBD1. V gave up 2 bases and J gave up 1 base; unmatched junction bases: 7. The germline V gene has CDR1 MDHEN and CDR2 SYDVKM. The CDR3 has 17 amino acids. The CDR3 DNA reads as TGTGCCAGCAGTTTACCCGGAACAGGGGTAACTAATGAAAAACTGTTTTTT. It translates to CASSLPGTGVTNEKLFF.

The chain is built from TRBV4-3 and TRBJ2-3, with 9 positions matching TRBD1. The CDR3 loop spans 16 amino acids. Per the germline V gene, CDR1 is LGHNA and CDR2 is YSLEER. V lost 0 bases and J lost 6; bases outside the gene matches: 7. The CDR3 here is CASSQEGRDRADTQYF. In DNA form, the CDR3 reads TGCGCCAGCAGCCAAGAAGGCCGGGACAGGGCGGATACGCAGTATTTT.

In DNA form, the CDR3 reads TGCGCCAGCAGCCAAAACGGCAGTTCTAACTATGGCTACACCTTC. Protein product: CASSQNGSSNYGYTF. The rearrangement links TRBV4-3 to TRBJ1-2; D is uncertain. The ends were cut back, 2 bases at V and 0 bases at J, with 10 bases in the middle. CDR1 is LGHNA and CDR2 is YSLEER in the germline V gene. This CDR3 comprises 15 residues.

V usage is TRBV7-2 and J usage is TRBJ2-3; D may be TRBD1 (6 bases). The CDR3 is 15 amino acids. Germline assignment: CDR1 SGHTA and CDR2 FQGNSA. V shed 3 bases and J shed 2 bases, with 12 bases lying between them. CDR3 nucleotide sequence: TGTGCCAGCAGCTTCACCGACAGGTCCACAGATACGCAGTATTTT. It specifies CASSFTDRSTDTQYF.

The chain couples TRBV7-2 to TRBJ2-7, with D possibly matching TRBD2 (6 bases). The CDR3 is made up of 16 amino acids. Trimming stripped 5 bases from V and 4 bases from J, with 21 bases between. Germline lookup yields CDR1 SGHTA and CDR2 FQGNSA. The CDR3 bases are TGTGCCAGCAGCCCACCGGGAGTAAGGGACCCTTACGAGCAGTACTTC. Translated, it gives CASSPPGVRDPYEQYF.

This chain links TRBV28 with TRBJ2-7; TRBD2 might be the D (6 bases). Germline lookup yields CDR1 MDHEN and CDR2 SYDVKM. The CDR3 covers 14 residues. Trimming shortened V by 8 bases and J by 0 bases, and 14 bases separated the two germline ends. In nucleotides, the CDR3 is TGTGCCAGCCGGAGGGCTCAAAGCTCCTACGAGCAGTACTTC. Translating it yields CASRRAQSSYEQYF.

J is TRBJ1-3 and V is TRBV28; a weak D match, TRBD1 (5 bases). This CDR3 has 16 residues. CDR1 is MDHEN, CDR2 SYDVKM, per germline. Between the trimmed V and J ends, which lost 6 bases and 2 bases, there was a span of 17 bases. The DNA for the CDR3 is TGTGCCAGCAGCTACCCCAGGGTGAGGGCTGGAAACACCATATATTTT. As protein: CASSYPRVRAGNTIYF.

The chain recombines TRBV11-1 with TRBJ2-5, with 8 bases aligning to TRBD2. After removal of 2 bases from V and 2 bases from J, the junction contained 13 bases not matched to a gene. This CDR3 comprises 18 residues. CDR1 and CDR2 from the germline V gene are SGHAT and FQDESV (reference sequence). Here the CDR3 DNA reads TGTGCCAGCAGCTTAAATGCGACTAGCGCTGATATACAAGAGACCCAGTACTTC. Its translation: CASSLNATSADIQETQYF.

This CDR3 reads CASSHYSGAVTDTQYF. The CDR3 DNA follows: TGCGCCAGCAGCCACTATAGCGGAGCGGTCACAGATACGCAGTATTTT. The V call is TRBV4-1, the J call TRBJ2-3; tentative D call: TRBD2 (6 bases). The CDR3 has 16 residues. The V gene lost 3 bases and the J gene lost 2 bases, with 15 bases spanning the gap. The germline V gene encodes CDR1 MGHRA and CDR2 YSYEKL.

This clone has only one observation. V and J are TRBV28 and TRBJ1-3; no definite D call. The CDR3 totals 13 residues. Deletions cut 2 bases from V and 4 bases from J, with 6 bases between. Germline V gene sequence: CDR1 MDHEN, CDR2 SYDVKM. CDR3 DNA: TGTGCCAGCAGTTTAGGGGTCGGAAACACCATATATTTT. Protein product: CASSLGVGNTIYF.

The chain employs TRBV15 and TRBJ2-1; no definite D call. The CDR3 runs 15 residues. Trimming removed 0 bases from V and 0 bases from J, with 6 bases in between. The germline CDR1 and CDR2 sequences are LNHNV and YYDKDF (reference sequence). The DNA for the CDR3 is TGTGCCACCAGCAGAGACCCTTGCTCCTACAATGAGCAGTTCTTC. Translation gives CATSRDPCSYNEQFF.

This clone has more than one count but fewer than ten. The CDR3 region has the DNA TGTGCCAGTAACCGACAGGATGGCTACACCTTC. Protein: CASNRQDGYTF. This chain connects TRBV19 to TRBJ1-2, with D maybe TRBD1 (6 bases). The germline V gene encodes CDR1 LNHDA and CDR2 SQIVND (reference sequence). The CDR3 has 11 residues. V lost 7 bases to trimming and J lost 6 bases, with 9 bases between them.

The chain recombines TRBV7-9 with TRBJ1-1; the D is unclear. The V and J ends lost 5 bases and 8 bases respectively, with 15 bases between them. CDR3 length equals 13 residues. Germline CDR1 SEHNR, CDR2 FQNEAQ (reference sequence). The CDR3 is CASSPSEAEEAFF. CDR3 in DNA: TGTGCCAGCAGCCCCAGTGAGGCCGAGGAAGCTTTCTTT.

The J gene is TRBJ1-3, the V gene TRBV7-3; D not certain. In germline, CDR1 is SGHTA, CDR2 FQGTGA. V was shortened by 5 bases and J by 3 bases, with 17 bases between the two germline ends. The CDR3 is 16 residues long. CDR3 sequence (DNA): TGTGCCAGCAGCCCCCGCGCGGAAGGGTTTGGAAACACCATATATTTT. Translation gives CASSPRAEGFGNTIYF.

This chain joins TRBV28 and TRBJ2-4; the match to TRBD2 covers 13 bases. The CDR3 has 17 residues. CDR1 and CDR2 (germline): MDHEN, SYDVKM. V was clipped by 6 bases and J by 2 bases; unmatched bases: 7. CDR3 DNA sequence: TGTGCCAGCAGCCCCAGACTAGCGGGAGGAACCAAAAACATTCAGTACTTC. Protein sequence: CASSPRLAGGTKNIQYF.

V usage is TRBV29-1 and J usage is TRBJ2-7; no reliable D call. The CDR3 contains 15 residues. V was clipped by 6 bases and J by 4 bases, with 22 bases between them. Looked up from germline, CDR1 is SQVTM and CDR2 is ANQGSEA. CDR3 nucleotides: TGCAGCGTCGATATCCCCTCCACAGATTATTACGAGCAGTACTTC. Its translation: CSVDIPSTDYYEQYF.

CDR3 coding DNA: TGTGCCAGCAGTGAACCTCCTCGGTTAAGGGGCTACGAGCAGTACTTC. Translation: CASSEPPRLRGYEQYF. This chain links TRBV6-1 with TRBJ2-7, with D possibly TRBD1 on 5 matching bases. V was cut by 2 bases and J by 3 bases, with 17 bases left in between. CDR3 length: 16 residues. CDR1 and CDR2 from the germline V gene are MNHNS and SASEGT.

This chain connects TRBV9 to TRBJ2-7; 7 bases match TRBD2. V trimming: 2 bases; J trimming: 2 bases; junction bases outside the gene matches: 7. The germline gives CDR1 SGDLS, CDR2 YYNGEE. This CDR3 has 15 residues. CDR3 in amino acids: CASSVHGEGTYEQYF. CDR3 in DNA: TGTGCCAGCAGCGTTCATGGGGAGGGGACCTACGAGCAGTACTTC.

This chain joins TRBV28 and TRBJ1-1; D is ambiguous. Germline V gene lookup returns CDR1 MDHEN and CDR2 SYDVKM. The CDR3 loop spans 15 amino acids. Trimming stripped 3 bases from V and 0 bases from J, with 11 bases between. CDR3 sequence reads: CASSLITAMNTEAFF. For the CDR3, the DNA is TGTGCCAGCAGTTTGATTACAGCGATGAACACTGAAGCTTTCTTT. The full variable domain, rest sourced from reference TRBV28 and TRBJ1-1, is DVKVTQSSRYLVKRTGEKVFLECVQDMDHENMFWYRQDPGLGLRLIYFSYDVKMKEKGDIPEGYSVSREKKERFSLILESASTNQTSMYLCASSLITAMNTEAFFGQGTRLTVV.

V usage is TRBV28 and J usage is TRBJ2-3, with no clear D. The V gene's germline CDR1 is MDHEN and CDR2 SYDVKM. This CDR3 has 15 amino acids. Trimming pared 1 base from V and 6 bases from J, leaving 14 bases between. The CDR3 here is CASSLSTKDRDTQYF. The CDR3, as DNA: TGTGCCAGCAGTTTATCCACAAAGGATAGGGATACGCAGTATTTT.

This chain uses TRBV2 with TRBJ1-1; no clear D. In germline, CDR1 is SNHLY, CDR2 FYNNEI. This CDR3 is 15 amino acids long. The V and J ends lost 7 bases and 1 base respectively, with 16 bases between them. For the CDR3, the DNA is TGTGCCAGCAATGGCAGCAATATAAAGAACACTGAAGCTTTCTTT. Protein: CASNGSNIKNTEAFF. The full variable domain, in which reference TRBV2 and TRBJ1-1 provide the parts outside the CDR3, is EPEVTQTPSHQVTQMGQEVILRCVPISNHLYFYWYRQILGQKVEFLVSFYNNEISEKSEIFDDQFSVERPDGSNFTLKIRSTKLEDSAMYFCASNGSNIKNTEAFFGQGTRLTVV.

The CDR3 DNA is TGTGCCACCAGCAGAGCAAACAGGGGGCGGGGGAATGAGCAGTTCTTC. Its translation is CATSRANRGRGNEQFF. V gene TRBV15 combines with J gene TRBJ2-1; 9 bases align to TRBD1. Per the germline V gene, CDR1 is LNHNV and CDR2 is YYDKDF (reference sequence). This CDR3 spans 16 amino acids. V was pared by 1 base and J by 7 bases, with 8 bases of the junction left unmatched. Drawing the rest from reference TRBV15 and TRBJ2-1, the complete variable domain is DAMVIQNPRYQVTQFGKPVTLSCSQTLNHNVMYWYQQKSSQAPKLLFHYYDKDFNNEADTPDNFQSRRPNTSFCFLDIRSPGLGDTAMYLCATSRANRGRGNEQFFGPGTRLTVL.

The chain links TRBV19 to TRBJ2-1; no definite D call. CDR1 is LNHDA, CDR2 SQIVND, per germline (reference sequence). V was pared by 10 bases and J by 8 bases, with 18 bases between. CDR3 length: 13 amino acids. CDR3 nucleotide sequence: TGTGCCACCGCCGGGTCCCGGATGGATGAGCAGTTCTTC. It yields the protein CATAGSRMDEQFF.

Written as DNA, the CDR3 is TGTGCCAGCAGTCCGAAAGCCGGCAGGGGAGTACAGCCCCAGCATTTT. It specifies CASSPKAGRGVQPQHF. The chain couples TRBV28 to TRBJ1-5; TRBD1 is a possible D gene (6 bases). Germline CDR1 reads MDHEN; CDR2 reads SYDVKM. The CDR3 consists of 16 residues. V was trimmed by 5 bases and J by 7 bases, leaving 21 bases between them. The complete variable domain, with remaining parts taken from reference TRBV28 and TRBJ1-5, reads DVKVTQSSRYLVKRTGEKVFLECVQDMDHENMFWYRQDPGLGLRLIYFSYDVKMKEKGDIPEGYSVSREKKERFSLILESASTNQTSMYLCASSPKAGRGVQPQHFGDGTRLSIL.

This chain links TRBV12-2 with TRBJ1-4; the table's D gene call, TRBD1, was not cross checked with the DNA. TRBV12-2 is recorded as a pseudogene. CDR3 length: 13 amino acids. Here the CDR3 reads CASRLEVQERLFF. For the CDR3, the DNA is TGTGCAAGTCGCTTAGAGGTGCAGGAAAGACTGTTTTTT.